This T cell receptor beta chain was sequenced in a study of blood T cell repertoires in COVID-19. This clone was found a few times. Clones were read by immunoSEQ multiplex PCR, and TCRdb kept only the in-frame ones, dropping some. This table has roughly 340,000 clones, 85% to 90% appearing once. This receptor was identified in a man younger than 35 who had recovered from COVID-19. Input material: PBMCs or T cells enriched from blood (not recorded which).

The CDR3 DNA follows: TGTGCCAGCAGCCAAGAGATGACAGGGGGCGGGCAGCCCCAGCATTTT. Translated: CASSQEMTGGGQPQHF. This chain connects TRBV4-2 to TRBJ1-5; 10 positions agree with TRBD1. This CDR3 contains 16 residues. CDR1 and CDR2 (germline): LGHNA, YNFKEQ. Unmatched junction bases numbered 6, after V lost 0 bases and J lost 7 bases.